The 32 T cell receptor beta chains below were found in one sample sequenced in a study of CD8 T cells in ankylosing spondylitis. Each CDR3 protein is one row after TCRdb ran MiXCR on the 5' RACE reads. Among roughly 130,000 distinct CDR3 sequences, about 8% were seen once, and the ten largest hold 6% to 9.5%. Source material: synovial fluid, either unsorted or a sorted T cell fraction (not recorded which). The receptors here all came from a male donor with ankylosing spondylitis.

J is TRBJ1-2 and V is TRBV6-2 or TRBV6-3, with D possibly matching TRBD1 (6 bases). V shed 2 bases and J shed 2 bases, with 9 bases lying between them. The CDR3 extends over 14 amino acids. Germline loops: CDR1 MNHEY, CDR2 SVGEGT. The DNA for the CDR3 is TGTGCCAGCAGTTACCAGGGGCTCAACTATGGCTACACCTTC. Protein sequence: CASSYQGLNYGYTF.

The chain couples TRBV20-1 to TRBJ2-7, with TRBD1 matching 10 bases. V gave up 5 bases and J gave up 3 bases; unmatched junction bases: 4. The CDR3 loop spans 13 amino acids. Germline lookup yields CDR1 DFQATT and CDR2 SNEGSKA (reference sequence). The CDR3 protein is CSAEGQGNYEQYF. CDR3 nucleotide sequence: TGCAGTGCTGAGGGACAGGGGAACTACGAGCAGTACTTC.

Many counts were recorded for this clonotype. The J gene is TRBJ2-7, the V gene TRBV5-1, with D tentatively TRBD2 (6 bases). The germline V gene encodes CDR1 SGHRS and CDR2 YFSETQ. This CDR3 contains 14 residues. The germline V and J ends were trimmed by 7 bases and 7 bases, with 21 bases remaining between them. This CDR3 reads CASGVGAIRGEQYF. The CDR3 DNA follows: TGCGCCAGCGGAGTCGGCGCTATCCGGGGGGAGCAGTACTTC.

The chain joins TRBV29-1 to TRBJ2-3; possible D gene TRBD2, 5 bases. In germline, CDR1 is SQVTM, CDR2 ANQGSEA. The ends were cut back, 6 bases at V and 2 bases at J, with 12 bases in the middle. This CDR3 region has 13 residues. The CDR3 loop reads CSVRLPSTDTQYF. DNA for the CDR3: TGCAGCGTACGACTACCATCCACAGATACGCAGTATTTT.

The table lists this clonotype with many counts. The gene calls are TRBV4-2 and TRBJ2-3, with 8 positions matching TRBD2. The CDR3 is made up of 16 amino acids. With V trimmed by 0 bases and J by 1 base, 3 bases remained unmatched. Germline lookup yields CDR1 LGHNA and CDR2 YNFKEQ. The CDR3 region is CASSQDLGGGTDTQYF. CDR3 bases: TGTGCCAGCAGCCAAGATCTCGGGGGGGGCACAGATACGCAGTATTTT.

This clonotype was recorded a few times. The chain combines TRBV6-1 with TRBJ1-2, with 12 bases lining up with TRBD1. CDR3 size: 15 residues. Germline V gene sequence: CDR1 MNHNS, CDR2 SASEGT. Losses at the gene ends were 8 bases for V and 7 bases for J; bases not matched to a gene: 11. CDR3 sequence (DNA): TGTGCCAGCTTCCCTTCGGGACAGGGGGCGCGTGGCTACACCTTC. It yields the protein CASFPSGQGARGYTF.

This clonotype was found many times. The chain links TRBV29-1 to TRBJ1-2; 9 bases align to TRBD1. The CDR3 runs 14 residues. With V trimmed by 7 bases and J by 4 bases, 10 bases remained unmatched. CDR1 is SQVTM, CDR2 ANQGSEA, per germline. This CDR3 is CSGMPGTGSYGYTF. Here the CDR3 DNA reads TGCAGCGGGATGCCTGGGACAGGGTCCTATGGCTACACCTTC.

This clonotype was seen many times. The chain uses TRBV19 and TRBJ1-1, with no clear D. Trimming shortened V by 4 bases and J by 0 bases, and 9 bases separated the two germline ends. The CDR3 totals 14 residues. Germline V gene data show CDR1 as LNHDA and CDR2 as SQIVND (reference sequence). CDR3 coding DNA: TGTGCCAGTAGTAACGGACGGATGAACACTGAAGCTTTCTTT. Translating gives CASSNGRMNTEAFF.

This clonotype was seen at least ten times. The chain recombines TRBV9 with TRBJ1-6; D possibly corresponds to TRBD1 (5 bases). CDR1 is SGDLS and CDR2 is YYNGEE in the germline V gene. The CDR3 runs 16 residues. V was trimmed by 2 bases and J by 10 bases, leaving 19 bases between them. As DNA, the CDR3 is TGTGCCAGCAGCGTTGGACCTCGAGTTGGGGGGTCACCCCTCCACTTT. It specifies CASSVGPRVGGSPLHF.

This clonotype was seen a single time. This sequence joins TRBV6-2 or TRBV6-3 and TRBJ1-1; D remains ambiguous. The germline gives CDR1 MNHEY, CDR2 SVGEGT. This CDR3 is 12 amino acids long. Trimming took 7 bases from V and 0 from J, leaving 6 bases between them. CDR3 sequence (DNA): TGTGCCAGCAAAAGGTTGAACACTGAAGCTTTCTTT. Its protein product is CASKRLNTEAFF.

The chain recombines TRBV19 with TRBJ2-7, with D possibly TRBD2 on 5 matching bases. With 8 bases removed from V and 5 bases from J, the gap between germline ends came to 22 bases. The germline V gene encodes CDR1 LNHDA and CDR2 SQIVND (reference sequence). The CDR3 length is 15 residues. CDR3 sequence reads: CASAPRAVSLDEQYF. DNA for the CDR3: TGTGCCAGTGCCCCGCGGGCCGTAAGCTTGGACGAGCAGTACTTC.

This clonotype turned up a few times. V usage is TRBV20-1 and J usage is TRBJ1-2; no reliable D call. CDR1 is DFQATT, CDR2 SNEGSKA, per germline (reference sequence). The V gene lost 2 bases and the J gene lost 5 bases, with 18 bases spanning the gap. The CDR3 spans 15 residues. Here the CDR3 reads CSARMEIVGKYGYTF. The CDR3 DNA reads TGCAGTGCTAGAATGGAAATTGTCGGGAAGTATGGCTACACCTTC.

J is TRBJ2-7 and V is TRBV7-2, with 12 bases matching TRBD2. The CDR3 loop spans 13 amino acids. CDR1 and CDR2 from the germline V gene are SGHTA and FQGNSA. Trimming cost V 4 bases and J 10 bases; bases outside gene matches: 5. CDR3 protein: CASSYRTSGDQYF. CDR3 DNA: TGTGCCAGCAGCTATCGGACTAGCGGGGACCAGTACTTC.

This clonotype was seen a few times. The V and J genes are TRBV10-3 and TRBJ2-2; D uncertain. The CDR3 sequence is 15 residues long. From germline, CDR1 is ENHRY and CDR2 SYGVKD. V was clipped by 4 bases and J by 1 base, with 10 bases between them. CDR3 in amino acids: CAISGGDWNTGELFF. The CDR3 nucleotides are TGTGCCATCAGTGGTGGGGATTGGAACACCGGGGAGCTGTTTTTT.

V and J are TRBV3-1 and TRBJ1-5, with D tentatively TRBD1 (6 bases). The CDR3 sequence is 13 residues long. Per germline, CDR1 LGHDT and CDR2 YNNKEL (reference sequence). V was pared by 11 bases and J by 4 bases, with 15 bases between. CDR3 coding DNA: TGTGCCCTGGGACATCCCTCTAATCAGCCCCAGCATTTT. It is translated as CALGHPSNQPQHF. The full variable domain, in which reference TRBV3-1 and TRBJ1-5 provide the parts outside the CDR3, is DTAVSQTPKYLVTQMGNDKSIKCEQNLGHDTMYWYKQDSKKFLKIMFSYNNKELIINETVPNRFSPKSPDKAHLNLHINSLELGDSAVYFCALGHPSNQPQHFGDGTRLSIL.

This clonotype was picked up many times. The CDR3 loop is CASSLSHHGTEAFF. The CDR3 DNA is TGTGCCAGCAGTTTAAGTCATCACGGCACTGAAGCTTTCTTT. The chain carries TRBV28 and TRBJ1-1; no firm D call. The V gene's germline CDR1 is MDHEN and CDR2 SYDVKM. The CDR3 length is 14 residues. Trimming took 2 bases from V and 4 from J, leaving 11 bases between them.

This clonotype showed up many times. Here the CDR3 reads CASSYSQGMPYNEQFF. The CDR3 DNA reads TGTGCCAGCAGTTACAGTCAGGGAATGCCCTACAATGAGCAGTTCTTC. V usage is TRBV6-6 and J usage is TRBJ2-1, with D perhaps matching TRBD1 (5 bases). The CDR3 is 16 amino acids. Trimming took 2 bases from V and 2 from J, leaving 13 bases between them. Germline assignment: CDR1 MNHNY and CDR2 SVGAGI (reference sequence).

This clonotype was observed many times. This chain links TRBV29-1 with TRBJ2-5, with TRBD2 as a possible D gene (5 bases). Trimming took 6 bases from V and 5 from J, leaving 13 bases between them. CDR3 length: 12 residues. Per the germline V gene, CDR1 is SQVTM and CDR2 is ANQGSEA. The CDR3 loop reads CSVDWAAETQYF. For the CDR3, the DNA is TGCAGCGTGGACTGGGCTGCGGAGACCCAGTACTTC.

This clonotype was detected only a few times. The V and J genes are TRBV19 and TRBJ1-6, with 7 bases fitting TRBD1. V trimming: 9 bases; J trimming: 11 bases; junction bases outside the gene matches: 10. The CDR3 spans 13 residues. Germline values: CDR1 LNHDA, CDR2 SQIVND (reference sequence). CDR3 nucleotide sequence: TGTGCCAGCGCGGACAGGTCCCGTACACCCCTCCACTTT. Protein: CASADRSRTPLHF.

There are a few counts of this clonotype. The rearrangement uses TRBV27 and TRBJ2-7; D not resolved. The germline gives CDR1 MNHEY, CDR2 SMNVEV (reference sequence). Trimming shortened V by 1 base and J by 3 bases, and 13 bases separated the two germline ends. The CDR3 loop spans 15 amino acids. CDR3 in amino acids: CASSLFGQQSYEQYF. CDR3 nucleotide sequence: TGTGCCAGCAGTTTATTTGGGCAGCAGAGCTACGAGCAGTACTTC.

This chain uses TRBV5-1 with TRBJ2-7; 8 bases are shared with TRBD1. The CDR3 sequence is 12 residues long. From germline, CDR1 is SGHRS and CDR2 YFSETQ. Trimming at V came to 4 bases and at J to 10 bases, leaving 7 bases not matched to a gene. The CDR3 DNA follows: TGCGCCAGCAGCCTACAGGGGGATGGACAGTACTTC. Amino acids: CASSLQGDGQYF.

This clonotype was seen ten or more times. V and J are TRBV5-1 and TRBJ1-6, with TRBD1 as a possible D gene (6 bases). CDR3 size: 14 residues. Germline loops: CDR1 SGHRS, CDR2 YFSETQ. V shed 4 bases and J shed 5 bases, with 10 bases lying between them. The CDR3 here is CASSHGQNNSPLHF. The CDR3 DNA follows: TGCGCCAGCAGCCACGGACAGAATAATTCACCCCTCCACTTT.

This clonotype was recorded at least ten times. The genes are TRBV20-1 and TRBJ2-1; D gene ambiguous. The CDR3 is made up of 17 amino acids. Germline lookup yields CDR1 DFQATT and CDR2 SNEGSKA (reference sequence). The V end was cut by 3 bases, the J end by 2 bases, with 20 bases between. In nucleotides, the CDR3 is TGCAGTGCTAGGACTCTGGGTTTGGACCGAACCTACAATGAGCAGTTCTTC. This sequence encodes CSARTLGLDRTYNEQFF.

The chain combines TRBV4-3 with TRBJ2-1; 9 bases line up with TRBD2. The V and J ends lost 5 bases and 6 bases, in that order; junction bases with no gene match: 2. This CDR3 spans 13 amino acids. The germline V gene encodes CDR1 LGHNA and CDR2 YSLEER. The CDR3 loop is CASSYSGGNEQFF. The CDR3 DNA reads TGCGCCAGCAGCTATAGCGGGGGCAATGAGCAGTTCTTC.

This clonotype has a count of ten or more. This chain connects TRBV20-1 to TRBJ2-7, with a tentative D call TRBD2 (5 bases). This CDR3 has 13 amino acids. The germline gives CDR1 DFQATT, CDR2 SNEGSKA (reference sequence). With 7 bases removed from V and 0 bases from J, the gap between germline ends came to 13 bases. CDR3 in DNA: TGCAGTGTCGGGAAGGCCCTCTCCTACGAGCAGTACTTC. Translating it yields CSVGKALSYEQYF.

This clonotype was recorded at least ten times. V is TRBV2 and J is TRBJ1-4, with D hard to call. Germline values: CDR1 SNHLY, CDR2 FYNNEI. The CDR3 loop spans 13 amino acids. The V and J ends lost 6 bases and 4 bases respectively, with 9 bases between them. CDR3 residues: CASREDHNEKLFF. CDR3 DNA: TGTGCCAGCAGGGAGGACCATAATGAAAAACTGTTTTTT.

The rearrangement uses TRBV7-2 and TRBJ2-3; the D gene is possibly TRBD1 (6 bases). Germline CDR1 reads SGHTA; CDR2 reads FQGNSA. V gave up 7 bases and J gave up 4 bases, with 15 bases separating them. CDR3 length equals 14 residues. The CDR3 coding sequence is TGTGCCAGCAACCCCCAGGGGTTCGCAGATACGCAGTATTTT. Translating it yields CASNPQGFADTQYF. The variable domain in full, completed from reference TRBV7-2 and TRBJ2-3, reads GAGVSQSPSNKVTEKGKDVELRCDPISGHTALYWYRQSLGQGLEFLIYFQGNSAPDKSGLPSDRFSAERTGGSVSTLTIQRTQQEDSAVYLCASNPQGFADTQYFGPGTRLTVL.

The sample holds a few counts of this clonotype. The J gene is TRBJ2-1, the V gene TRBV12-3 or TRBV12-4, with TRBD2 matching over 10 bases. The V and J ends lost 3 bases and 0 bases, in that order; junction bases with no gene match: 11. This CDR3 region has 19 residues. CDR3 sequence (DNA): TGTGCCAGCAGTTTTAAAATTTTTATAGCGGGGGGCTCCTACAATGAGCAGTTCTTC. Translation gives CASSFKIFIAGGSYNEQFF.

In its sample, this clonotype was seen many times. This chain's CDR3 is CATSAAGRTDTQYF. The CDR3 DNA reads as TGTGCCACCAGTGCCGCGGGGAGGACAGATACGCAGTATTTT. V and J are TRBV24-1 and TRBJ2-3; D perhaps matches TRBD2 (6 bases). CDR1 and CDR2 from the germline V gene are KGHDR and SFDVKD. This CDR3 region has 14 residues. Trimming shortened V by 5 bases and J by 3 bases, and 11 bases separated the two germline ends.

This clonotype was observed at least ten times. The chain employs TRBV9 and TRBJ2-1, with D hard to call. The V and J ends lost 0 bases and 4 bases respectively, with 11 bases between them. The CDR3 consists of 15 residues. CDR1 and CDR2 from the germline V gene are SGDLS and YYNGEE. The CDR3 bases are TGTGCCAGCAGCGTAGGGGCTAGTTATTACAATGAGCAGTTCTTC. As protein: CASSVGASYYNEQFF.

This clonotype was observed many times. The chain employs TRBV7-3 and TRBJ2-3, with unresolved D. CDR1 SGHTA and CDR2 FQGTGA come from the germline V gene. Trimming removed 3 bases at V and 2 bases at J, with 9 bases between. The CDR3 extends over 14 amino acids. For the CDR3, the DNA is TGTGCCAGCAGCTTGGGGTACCCCACAGATACGCAGTATTTT. Its protein product is CASSLGYPTDTQYF.

This clonotype appeared a few times. This chain links TRBV20-1 with TRBJ1-5; D gene ambiguous. This CDR3 region has 16 residues. V lost 5 bases and J lost 0, with 17 bases in between. In germline, CDR1 is DFQATT, CDR2 SNEGSKA (reference sequence). The CDR3 DNA reads as TGCAGTGCTGGTAGAACCGAACCTTATAGCAATCAGCCCCAGCATTTT. Protein product: CSAGRTEPYSNQPQHF.